A single sample is the source of the 8 T cell receptor beta chains below, sequenced in a study of blood T cell repertoires in COVID-19. Sequencing used immunoSEQ multiplex PCR; TCRdb keeps in-frame clones, though not all of them. The sample has around 150,000 clones; about 91% are singletons. Sequences were obtained from peripheral blood. Receptors were obtained from a woman between 55 and 75 years old who had recovered from COVID-19.

The J gene is TRBJ2-1, the V gene TRBV20-1; tentative D call: TRBD2 (5 bases). Germline V CDR1 and CDR2: DFQATT, SNEGSKA (reference sequence). This CDR3 is 14 amino acids long. Trimming removed 3 bases at V and 4 bases at J, with 13 bases between. Written as DNA, the CDR3 is TGCAGTGCTAGTTCACTAGTGGCGTACAATGAGCAGTTCTTC. It specifies CSASSLVAYNEQFF.

The chain combines TRBV5-1 with TRBJ2-3; 9 nucleotides align to TRBD2. The CDR3 has 14 residues. The germline V gene has CDR1 SGHRS and CDR2 YFSETQ. J gave up 3 bases and V 3 bases, and 2 bases lay outside the gene matches. The CDR3 is CASSWSGGTDTQYF. CDR3 bases: TGCGCCAGCAGCTGGAGCGGGGGGACAGATACGCAGTATTTT. Looking up the rest from reference TRBV5-1 and TRBJ2-3 gives the full variable domain: KAGVTQTPRYLIKTRGQQVTLSCSPISGHRSVSWYQQTPGQGLQFLFEYFSETQRNKGNFPGRFSGRQFSNSRSEMNVSTLELGDSALYLCASSWSGGTDTQYFGPGTRLTVL.

This chain joins TRBV28 and TRBJ1-2; a weak D match, TRBD1 (6 bases). The V end lost 2 bases, the J end lost 4 bases, and 14 bases lay between the germline ends. This CDR3 has 15 amino acids. Germline loops: CDR1 MDHEN, CDR2 SYDVKM. The CDR3 DNA is TGTGCCAGCAGTTTAAGTTGGGGGCGCTTCTATGGCTACACCTTC. Protein product: CASSLSWGRFYGYTF.

In its sample, this clone was seen a few times. This chain links TRBV5-5 with TRBJ2-1, with D possibly TRBD1 on 5 matching bases. The germline V gene has CDR1 SGHKS and CDR2 YYEKEE (reference sequence). This CDR3 is built from 14 residues. Trimming pared 4 bases from V and 8 bases from J, leaving 16 bases between. The CDR3 loop reads CASSLQGQGDEQFF. For the CDR3, the DNA is TGTGCCAGCAGCCTCCAAGGGCAGGGCGATGAGCAGTTCTTC.

The gene calls are TRBV6-5 and TRBJ1-5, with a weak D call TRBD1 (6 bases). Trimming pared 6 bases from V and 6 bases from J, leaving 15 bases between. This CDR3 contains 14 residues. Germline V gene data show CDR1 as MNHEY and CDR2 as SVGAGI. The CDR3 region is CASRDRGQFQPQHF. The CDR3, as DNA: TGTGCCAGCAGGGATCGCGGACAGTTTCAGCCCCAGCATTTT.

The chain has TRBV4-3 and TRBJ1-2; 10 nucleotides line up with TRBD1. The V gene end was trimmed by 1 base and the J gene end by 8 bases; junction bases not matched to a gene: 4. Germline V gene lookup returns CDR1 LGHNA and CDR2 YSLEER. CDR3 size: 14 residues. CDR3 protein: CASSQGQGAAGYTF. The CDR3 bases are TGCGCCAGCAGCCAAGGACAGGGGGCGGCGGGCTACACCTTC.

Here the CDR3 DNA reads TGTGCCAGCAGTTATTCCCAGGGGGCTCAAGGCTACGAGCAGTACTTC. Translation gives CASSYSQGAQGYEQYF. The chain recombines TRBV11-2 with TRBJ2-7, with 8 bases matching TRBD1. Looked up from germline, CDR1 is SGHAT and CDR2 is FQNNGV. Trimming at V came to 6 bases and at J to 3 bases, leaving 13 bases not matched to a gene. CDR3 length equals 16 residues.

V usage is TRBV19 and J usage is TRBJ1-1, with D perhaps TRBD1 (6 bases). From germline, CDR1 is LNHDA and CDR2 SQIVND (reference sequence). The germline V and J ends were trimmed by 8 bases and 4 bases, with 20 bases remaining between them. The CDR3 spans 15 residues. The CDR3 spells CASSNPDRLGTEAFF. The CDR3 DNA reads as TGTGCCAGTTCTAACCCAGACAGGTTGGGCACTGAAGCTTTCTTT.